This T cell receptor beta chain was found in a study of neurological immune-mediated disorders (dated by TCRdb to the late 2010s). With regard to the full study: Among the roughly 34 multiple sclerosis patients, relapsing-remitting MS was present in around 30 and secondary progressive MS was present in 3. The cohort included 68 subjects: approximately 15 with HAM/TSP, roughly 34 with multiple sclerosis, and around 20 healthy controls. The approximately 98 TCR-beta libraries included longitudinal samples, technical triplicates and paired sorted CD4+ and CD8+ T-cell subsets alongside PBMC samples. The study compared peripheral blood TCR-beta repertoires of HTLV-I-associated myelopathy (HAM/TSP) patients, multiple sclerosis patients and healthy controls using UMI-based sequencing. General study outcomes and caveats: Phylogenetic analysis grouped repertoires from 18 of 34 MS patients into a cluster of related CDR3 sequences, suggesting a possible repertoire-level signature. No association of the MS cluster with clinical or MRI features was observed, and the need for larger cohorts was stated by the authors. TCR clonal expansion was highest in HAM/TSP patients and lowest in MS patients, with MS patients falling below even healthy controls. No identical CDR3 amino acid sequences were shared among expanded clones across subjects, suggesting private TCR-beta repertoires in all groups.

Libraries from unsorted PBMCs were made from 2 million PBMCs kept in RNAlater at -80 degrees C until RNA extraction. The multiple sclerosis patients were enrolled in a US clinical protocol that evaluated disease progression with magnetic resonance imaging. Peripheral blood underwent Ficoll-Hypaque density gradient centrifugation to isolate PBMCs, which were then cryopreserved in liquid nitrogen. Germline trimming amounts to 6 bases on V and 4 bases on J, with 5 as the count of junction bases outside the gene matches. The germline V gene (reference sequence) sets CDR1 to MNHNY and CDR2 to SVGAGI. The cysteine opens and the phenylalanine closes a CDR3 of 13 amino acids. Only the CDR3 portion is preserved as DNA: 39 bases, with reading frame beginning at the first base. At least ten counts were recorded for this clonotype. The specificity of this receptor is unknown. Base quality data are lacking; no much larger clone is found one base away.

To synthesize cDNA, template-switch 5'RACE was performed with a primer carrying a 10-nucleotide random unique molecular identifier so that each TCR transcript was tagged. Each sequencing run produced over 180 million TCR-beta sequences covering 15-18 subjects. The RNeasy kit was used to extract total RNA. The KAPA Real-time Library Amplification kit was used to amplify TCR-beta VDJ regions with primers for the TCR constant region and the 5'RACE anchor. Sample indexes and Illumina adaptors were added in a first PCR, and a second PCR then increased library yield. After Ampure bead purification, the roughly 650 bp TCR product was size-selected on a 2% E-gel SizeSelection system. Before pooling, library quality was checked on a Bioanalyzer, concentration was measured with Qubit, and libraries were quantified with the Kapa Library Quantification kit. An Illumina HiSeq 2500 was used to sequence the libraries paired-end at 2 x 150 bp. To increase sequence diversity, about 24-32% phiX was spiked into each library pool. The study's own analysis went as follows. The UMI-based MiGEC pipeline processed quality-filtered reads and removed over 80% of raw TCR sequences during error correction. VDJ genes were aligned to IMGT germline references, and each clonotype was defined by a unique CDR3 amino acid sequence together with V-J genes. VDJtools evaluated clonal expansion, Shannon diversity and CDR3 relatedness (CalcPairwiseDistances, ClusterSamples); CLCbio workbench built phylogenetic trees. Expanded clones were defined as having at least 8 unique UMIs, based on coefficient-of-variation modelling across technical triplicates. TCRdb took the public reads, trimmed them with fastp at Q25, ran MiXCR for clone calling and kept in-frame beta chains. Rows matching on CDR3 protein sequence are summarized as one entry with the most common DNA and genes. These V and J calls originate from TCRdb's pipeline instead of the authors' own analysis. The sample has 50,000 to 60,000 distinct CDR3 sequences on record, about 2.5% of them singletons. Clones ranked in the top ten supply around 3% of the sample.

The TCR originated in a man aged 50 or older with multiple sclerosis. This chain is built from TRBV6-6 and TRBJ1-2; TRBD1 aligns with 7 central bases. The sample was PBMCs. This receptor has the CDR3 CASSPGTVYGYTF. The nucleotide sequence is given as TGTGCCAGCAGCCCCGGGACAGTCTATGGCTACACCTTC.